A single sample gave rise to the 9 T cell receptor beta chains below, sequenced in a study of T-cell memory formation after mild COVID-19. Each CDR3 protein gets one entry after TCRdb re-called the 5' RACE reads with MiXCR. Of 350,000 to 400,000 distinct CDR3 sequences in the sample, under 25% were seen once. Sequenced material: PBMCs or a T cell subset sorted from them (not recorded which). Every receptor here comes from an adult woman who had mild COVID-19 (a few samples of this study predate the infection). Cell type and time point are not known.

The chain employs TRBV6-5 and TRBJ2-7; TRBD2 agrees at 14 bases. Germline CDR1 reads MNHEY; CDR2 reads SVGAGI. The CDR3 runs 17 residues. V dropped 4 bases and J dropped 0; count of bases not matched to a gene: 5. Here the CDR3 DNA reads TGTGCCAGCAGTTCAGGGACTAGCGGGGGTAGCTCCTACGAGCAGTACTTC. Translation: CASSSGTSGGSSYEQYF.

This chain connects TRBV7-9 to TRBJ2-1; TRBD1 might be the D (5 bases). The CDR3 consists of 11 residues. Trimming pared 8 bases from V and 8 bases from J, leaving 10 bases between. In germline, CDR1 is SEHNR, CDR2 FQNEAQ (reference sequence). In DNA form, the CDR3 reads TGTGCCAGCCTGGGGCTCTATGAGCAGTTCTTC. It is translated as CASLGLYEQFF.

The chain is built from TRBV7-2 and TRBJ1-1; D is perhaps TRBD1 (6 bases). The CDR3 runs 14 residues. V was shortened by 3 bases and J by 1 base, with 9 bases between the two germline ends. Germline assignment: CDR1 SGHTA and CDR2 FQGNSA. This chain's CDR3 is CASSFQGRNTEAFF. The CDR3 DNA is TGTGCCAGCAGCTTCCAGGGGCGGAACACTGAAGCTTTCTTT.

The rearrangement uses TRBV20-1 and TRBJ2-2; the D is unclear. The germline V and J ends were trimmed by 3 bases and 3 bases, with 5 bases remaining between them. Germline V lookup: CDR1 DFQATT, CDR2 SNEGSKA (reference sequence). CDR3 size: 12 residues. The CDR3 reads CSARLDTGELFF. The CDR3 DNA reads TGCAGTGCTAGGTTAGACACCGGGGAGCTGTTTTTT.

This clonotype was recorded a few times. The chain combines TRBV7-6 with TRBJ2-1; maybe TRBD2 (5 bases). The CDR3 sequence is 16 residues long. The V end was cut by 1 base, the J end by 7 bases, with 17 bases between. Germline loops: CDR1 SGHVS, CDR2 FNYEAQ. The CDR3 DNA follows: TGTGCCAGCAGCTTAGAGGCCTATCTGGGGAGTAATGAGCAGTTCTTC. Protein sequence: CASSLEAYLGSNEQFF. Complete variable domain (other parts from reference TRBV7-6 and TRBJ2-1): GAGVSQSPRYKVTKRGQDVALRCDPISGHVSLYWYRQALGQGPEFLTYFNYEAQQDKSGLPNDRFSAERPEGSISTLTIQRTEQRDSAMYRCASSLEAYLGSNEQFFGPGTRLTVL.

This clonotype was recorded many times. The V gene is TRBV5-6, the J gene TRBJ2-1; 11 bases are shared with TRBD1. This CDR3 comprises 15 residues. The V gene end was trimmed by 2 bases and the J gene end by 6 bases; junction bases not matched to a gene: 4. CDR1 is SGHDT, CDR2 YYEEEE, per germline. Written as DNA, the CDR3 is TGTGCCAGCAGCTTCCGGACAGGGGGCTTCAATGAGCAGTTCTTC. Translating gives CASSFRTGGFNEQFF.

The chain combines TRBV6-6 with TRBJ1-4, with 7 bases identical to TRBD1. Unmatched junction bases numbered 3, after V lost 7 bases and J lost 4 bases. The CDR3 is 13 amino acids. The germline V gene encodes CDR1 MNHNY and CDR2 SVGAGI (reference sequence). The CDR3 DNA reads TGTGCCAGCACCGGGACAGATAATGAAAAACTGTTTTTT. As protein: CASTGTDNEKLFF.

The chain links TRBV27 to TRBJ2-1; 9 bases fit TRBD2. Germline V CDR1 and CDR2: MNHEY, SMNVEV (reference sequence). The V gene end was trimmed by 3 bases and the J gene end by 8 bases; junction bases not matched to a gene: 14. This CDR3 is built from 17 residues. CDR3 residues: CASSLVGAGGPVDEQFF. For the CDR3, the DNA is TGTGCCAGCAGTTTGGTTGGTGCGGGGGGGCCTGTTGATGAGCAGTTCTTC.

This clonotype was detected only a few times. No conserved phenylalanine or tryptophan is present at the end of the CDR3, so a read error is the likely explanation. No DNA is shown, since the ends of the CDR3 on it are uncertain; the CDR3 is the one TCRdb lists. CDR3: CSAGDGVP. This rearrangement joins TRBV20-1 to TRBJ1-3; the table's D call, TRBD1, was not checked against the DNA. CDR1 is DFQATT and CDR2 is SNEGSKA in the germline V gene (reference sequence). Termini included, the CDR3 measures 8 amino acids.